This T cell receptor (beta chain) was recorded in a study of T cell changes during pregnancy in multiple sclerosis. Data came from immunoSEQ multiplex PCR; TCRdb stores just in-frame clones and leaves some out. Of around 50,000 clones in the sample, 94% were seen once. CDR3 length equals 19 residues. From germline, CDR1 is LGHNT and CDR2 FRNRAP. Trimming removed 1 base from V and 7 bases from J; junction bases left unmatched: 20. The chain is built from TRBV12-5 and TRBJ1-2, with 8 positions matching TRBD1. The sample here was CD8+ T cells from peripheral blood mononuclear cells, taken in the first trimester of pregnancy. The TCR comes from a female donor with multiple sclerosis, enrolled in a pregnancy study. CDR3 protein: CASGLAPGGDGGFGFGYTF. Here the CDR3 DNA reads TGTGCTAGTGGTTTGGCCCCAGGGGGCGATGGGGGCTTTGGCTTTGGCTACACCTTC.